The 10 T cell receptor beta chains below come from one sample, sequenced in a study of OX40 agonist ivuxolimab in advanced cancers. The data were produced by immunoSEQ multiplex PCR, yet TCRdb's version contains in-frame clones alone and is incomplete. The sample includes 50,000 to 65,000 clones, about 81% of them seen just once. Sequencing was performed on CD4+ or CD8+ T cells sorted from blood, taken in a trial of the OX40 agonist ivuxolimab. The receptors shown here come from an adult with an advanced solid tumor such as melanoma, head and neck, liver or kidney cancer.

The CDR3 bases are TGTGCCAGCGGACGGAGCTCCTACAATGAGCAGTTCTTC. Protein product: CASGRSSYNEQFF. The chain couples TRBV7-3 to TRBJ2-1; D ambiguous. Trimming cost V 8 bases and J 0 bases, with 8 bases left between them. Germline V gives CDR1 SGHTA, CDR2 FQGTGA. CDR3 length: 13 amino acids.

The rearrangement joins TRBV7-9 to TRBJ2-3; D gene ambiguous. CDR1 is SEHNR and CDR2 is FQNEAQ in the germline V gene (reference sequence). The CDR3 totals 17 residues. The V gene lost 5 bases and the J gene lost 4 bases, with 22 bases spanning the gap. CDR3 residues: CASSPPWRYKGADTQYF. The CDR3 nucleotides read TGTGCCAGCAGCCCCCCCTGGCGGTACAAAGGAGCAGATACGCAGTATTTT.

The chain uses TRBV5-6 and TRBJ1-1; maybe TRBD1 (6 bases). Trimming stripped 0 bases from V and 11 bases from J, with 14 bases between. Germline V lookup: CDR1 SGHDT, CDR2 YYEEEE. This CDR3 region has 13 residues. The CDR3 spells CASSLDGGAGAFF. The CDR3 coding sequence is TGTGCCAGCAGCTTGGATGGGGGGGCTGGCGCTTTCTTT.

V usage is TRBV5-1 and J usage is TRBJ2-5, with 7 bases identical to TRBD2. CDR1 and CDR2 from the germline V gene are SGHRS and YFSETQ. The V and J ends lost 4 bases and 5 bases, in that order; junction bases with no gene match: 14. The CDR3 covers 16 residues. The CDR3 nucleotides read TGCGCCAGCAGCCCTATCGGGGGGTCCGGTGGGGAGACCCAGTACTTC. Its protein is CASSPIGGSGGETQYF.

The V gene is TRBV7-8, the J gene TRBJ2-7; D tentatively fits TRBD1 or TRBD2 (5 bases each). The germline CDR1 and CDR2 sequences are SGHVS and FQNEAQ. The CDR3 spans 15 residues. The V and J ends lost 5 bases and 0 bases respectively, with 14 bases between them. The DNA of the CDR3 is TGTGCCAGCAGCCGGACGGGACGGAACTCCTACGAGCAGTACTTC. Its translation: CASSRTGRNSYEQYF.

The chain recombines TRBV6-5 with TRBJ2-1; 9 bases line up with TRBD1. CDR3 length: 14 amino acids. Germline assignment: CDR1 MNHEY and CDR2 SVGAGI. Trimming took 8 bases from V and 2 from J; bases not matched to a gene: 4. DNA of the CDR3: TGTGCCAGCCGAGGGACAGGGCCCTACAATGAGCAGTTCTTC. Translation: CASRGTGPYNEQFF.

The V call is TRBV5-4, the J call TRBJ1-1, with D tentatively TRBD1 (5 bases). Germline CDR1 SGHNT, CDR2 YYREEE (reference sequence). V lost 1 base, J lost 1 base, and 11 bases lay in between. The CDR3 consists of 15 residues. CDR3 region: CASSLSRGANTEAFF. Written as DNA, the CDR3 is TGTGCCAGCAGCTTGTCTAGAGGGGCGAACACTGAAGCTTTCTTT.

For the CDR3, the DNA is TGTGCCAGCAGCTTCGACCGGGGAACTGAAGCTTTCTTT. Residues: CASSFDRGTEAFF. V usage is TRBV11-3 and J usage is TRBJ1-1; D is undetermined. The germline V and J ends were trimmed by 3 bases and 5 bases, with 10 bases remaining between them. Germline CDR1 reads SGHNT; CDR2 reads YENEEA. The CDR3 consists of 13 residues.

The chain has TRBV11-2 and TRBJ1-2, with D unclear. Germline V gives CDR1 SGHAT, CDR2 FQNNGV. The CDR3 covers 16 residues. With 9 bases removed from V and 3 bases from J, the gap between germline ends came to 23 bases. CDR3 sequence: CASSPLVALRDYGYTF. CDR3 coding DNA: TGTGCCAGTAGTCCTTTGGTAGCCCTTAGGGACTATGGCTACACCTTC.

The rearrangement joins TRBV30 to TRBJ2-1; 8 bases are a match to TRBD1. Germline CDR1 and CDR2: GTSNPN and SVGIG (reference sequence). This CDR3 contains 14 residues. V shed 4 bases and J 4 bases; nucleotides not matched to a gene: 6. In nucleotides, the CDR3 is TGTGCCTGGACAAGGACAGGGATATACAATGAGCAGTTCTTC. This encodes CAWTRTGIYNEQFF. Looking up the rest from reference TRBV30 and TRBJ2-1 gives the full variable domain: SQTIHQWPATLVQPVGSPLSLECTVEGTSNPNLYWYRQAAGRGLQLLFYSVGIGQISSEVPQNLSASRPQDRQFILSSKKLLLSDSGFYLCAWTRTGIYNEQFFGPGTRLTVL.